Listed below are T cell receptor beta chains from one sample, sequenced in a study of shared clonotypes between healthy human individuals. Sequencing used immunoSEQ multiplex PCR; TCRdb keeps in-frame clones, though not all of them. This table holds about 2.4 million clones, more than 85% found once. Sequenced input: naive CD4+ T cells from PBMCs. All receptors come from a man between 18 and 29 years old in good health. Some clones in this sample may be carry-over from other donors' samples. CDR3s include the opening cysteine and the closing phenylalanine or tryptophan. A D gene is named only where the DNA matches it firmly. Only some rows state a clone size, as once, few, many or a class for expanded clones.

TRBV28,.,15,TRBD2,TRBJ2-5,CASSIPLSGKETQYF,TGTGCCAGCAGTATCCCCCTTAGCGGGAAAGAGACCCAGTACTTC
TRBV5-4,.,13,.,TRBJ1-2,CASSFEGAHGYTF,TGTGCCAGCAGCTTCGAAGGGGCCCATGGCTACACCTTC
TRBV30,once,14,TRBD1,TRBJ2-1,CAWSTGTGFNEQFF,TGTGCCTGGAGTACCGGGACAGGGTTTAATGAGCAGTTCTTC
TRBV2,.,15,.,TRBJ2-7,CASTSQAYGSYEQYF,TGTGCCAGCACTAGCCAGGCGTACGGCTCCTACGAGCAGTACTTC
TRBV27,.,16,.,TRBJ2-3,CASAPGLGRSTDTQYF,TGTGCCAGCGCACCGGGCCTGGGCCGTAGCACAGATACGCAGTATTTT
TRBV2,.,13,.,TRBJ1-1,CASSVGTGSEAFF,TGTGCCAGCAGTGTGGGTACGGGCAGCGAAGCTTTCTTT
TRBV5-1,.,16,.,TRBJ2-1,CASSLAGGAVYNEQFF,TGCGCCAGCAGCTTGGCCGGGGGAGCGGTCTACAATGAGCAGTTCTTC
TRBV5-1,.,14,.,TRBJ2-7,CASSLVVGSYEQYF,TGCGCCAGCAGCCTGGTGGTGGGCTCCTACGAGCAGTACTTC
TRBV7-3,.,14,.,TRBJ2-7,CASSRDPSSYEQYF,TGTGCCAGCAGTCGGGACCCTAGCTCCTACGAGCAGTACTTC
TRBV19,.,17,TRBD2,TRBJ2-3,CASSGRDRAPYTDTQYF,TGTGCCAGTAGTGGGAGGGACCGAGCCCCCTACACAGATACGCAGTATTTT
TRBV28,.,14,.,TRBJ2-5,CASRASRAQETQYF,TGTGCCAGCAGAGCGTCGAGAGCCCAAGAGACCCAGTACTTC
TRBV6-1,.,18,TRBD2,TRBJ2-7,CASSVTSGLAGPSYEQYF,TGTGCCAGCAGTGTAACCTCGGGACTAGCGGGACCATCCTACGAGCAGTACTTC
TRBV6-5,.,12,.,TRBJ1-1,CASSRQASEAFF,TGTGCCAGCAGTCGGCAGGCGTCTGAAGCTTTCTTT
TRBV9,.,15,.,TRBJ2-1,CASSVEGVGRNEQFF,TGTGCCAGCAGCGTTGAGGGAGTGGGTCGCAATGAGCAGTTCTTC
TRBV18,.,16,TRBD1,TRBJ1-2,CASSPLRDRANYGYTF,TGTGCCAGCTCACCTCTCCGGGACAGAGCTAACTATGGCTACACCTTC
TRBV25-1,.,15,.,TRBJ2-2,CASSELGKGAGELFF,TGTGCCAGCAGTGAACTCGGGAAGGGGGCCGGGGAGCTGTTTTTT
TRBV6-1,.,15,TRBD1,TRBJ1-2,CASRAGQASNYGYTF,TGTGCCAGCAGGGCGGGACAGGCCTCCAACTATGGCTACACCTTC
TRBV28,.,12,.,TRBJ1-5,CASSLFRQPQHF,TGTGCCAGCAGTTTATTTAGGCAGCCCCAGCATTTT
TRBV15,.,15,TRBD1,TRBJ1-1,CATSRGTERNTEAFF,TGTGCCACCAGCAGGGGGACAGAGAGAAACACTGAAGCTTTCTTT
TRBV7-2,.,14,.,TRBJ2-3,CASSLAVTENTQYF,TGTGCCAGCAGCTTAGCGGTGACAGAAAATACGCAGTATTTT
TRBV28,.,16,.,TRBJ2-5,CASSLWSGRDLKTQYF,TGTGCCAGCAGTTTATGGTCGGGACGGGACCTGAAGACCCAGTACTTC
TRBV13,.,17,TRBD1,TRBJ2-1,CASSLSVGTGLGNEQFF,TGTGCCAGCAGCCTTAGCGTAGGGACAGGCCTGGGGAATGAGCAGTTCTTC
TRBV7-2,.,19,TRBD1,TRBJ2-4,CASSLVGTGSGEAKNIQYF,TGTGCCAGCAGCTTAGTTGGGACAGGATCGGGGGAGGCCAAAAACATTCAGTACTTC
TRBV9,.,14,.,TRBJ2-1,CASSVGQGGDEQFF,TGTGCCAGCAGCGTAGGCCAGGGGGGTGATGAGCAGTTCTTC
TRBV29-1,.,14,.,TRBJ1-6,CSVEEQGYNSPLHF,TGCAGCGTTGAAGAACAGGGATATAATTCACCCCTCCACTTT
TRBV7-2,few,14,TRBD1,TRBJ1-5,CASRDRDGNQPQHF,TGTGCCAGCAGGGACAGGGATGGCAATCAGCCCCAGCATTTT
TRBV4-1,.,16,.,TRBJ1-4,CASSPVRGTTNEKLFF,TGCGCCAGCAGCCCGGTCCGGGGAACAACTAATGAAAAACTGTTTTTT
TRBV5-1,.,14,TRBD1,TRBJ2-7,CASSLGGQGNEQYF,TGCGCCAGCAGCTTGGGGGGACAGGGGAACGAGCAGTACTTC
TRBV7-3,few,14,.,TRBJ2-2,CASSLQSNTGELFF,TGTGCCAGCAGCTTACAATCGAACACCGGGGAGCTGTTTTTT
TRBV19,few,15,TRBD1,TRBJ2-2,CASAQGARSTGELFF,TGTGCCAGTGCACAGGGGGCGAGGAGCACCGGGGAGCTGTTTTTT
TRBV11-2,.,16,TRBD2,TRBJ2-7,CASSLVGLAGGYEQYF,TGTGCCAGCAGCTTAGTTGGACTAGCGGGGGGCTACGAGCAGTACTTC
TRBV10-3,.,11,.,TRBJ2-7,CAISEAGSLYF,TGTGCCATCAGTGAGGCGGGGAGTTTGTACTTC
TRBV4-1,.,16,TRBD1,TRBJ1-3,CASSRVGQSSGNTIYF,TGCGCCAGCAGCCGAGTGGGACAGAGCTCTGGAAACACCATATATTTT
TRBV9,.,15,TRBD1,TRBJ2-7,CASSAKTGPPYEQYF,TGTGCCAGCAGCGCGAAGACAGGGCCTCCCTACGAGCAGTACTTC
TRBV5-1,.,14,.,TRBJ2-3,CASSLEPATATQYF,TGCGCCAGCAGCTTGGAACCAGCGACCGCTACGCAGTATTTT